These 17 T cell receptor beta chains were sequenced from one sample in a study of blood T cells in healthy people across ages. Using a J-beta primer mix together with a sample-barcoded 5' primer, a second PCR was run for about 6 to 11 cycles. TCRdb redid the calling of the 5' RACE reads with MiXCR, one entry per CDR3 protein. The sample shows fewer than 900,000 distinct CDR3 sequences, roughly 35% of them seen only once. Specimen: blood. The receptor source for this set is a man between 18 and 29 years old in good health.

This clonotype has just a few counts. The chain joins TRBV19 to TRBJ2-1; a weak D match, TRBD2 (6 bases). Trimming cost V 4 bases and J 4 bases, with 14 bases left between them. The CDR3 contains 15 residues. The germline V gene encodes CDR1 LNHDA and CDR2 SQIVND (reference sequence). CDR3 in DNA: TGTGCCAGTAGTACCGGGGACGGGGGTTACAATGAGCAGTTCTTC. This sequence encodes CASSTGDGGYNEQFF.

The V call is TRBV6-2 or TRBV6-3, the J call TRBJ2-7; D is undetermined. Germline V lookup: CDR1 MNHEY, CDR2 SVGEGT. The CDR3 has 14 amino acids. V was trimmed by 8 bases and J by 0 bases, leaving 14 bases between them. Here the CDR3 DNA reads TGTGCCAGCCGGCTTTGGTCGGGCTCCTACGAGCAGTACTTC. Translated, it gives CASRLWSGSYEQYF.

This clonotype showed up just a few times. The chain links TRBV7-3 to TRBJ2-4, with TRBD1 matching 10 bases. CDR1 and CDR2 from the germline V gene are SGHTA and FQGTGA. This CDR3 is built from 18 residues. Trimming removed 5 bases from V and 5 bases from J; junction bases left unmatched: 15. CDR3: CASSLIPGQGGFENIQYF. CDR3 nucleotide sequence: TGTGCCAGCAGCCTAATTCCCGGACAGGGGGGGTTCGAAAACATTCAGTACTTC.

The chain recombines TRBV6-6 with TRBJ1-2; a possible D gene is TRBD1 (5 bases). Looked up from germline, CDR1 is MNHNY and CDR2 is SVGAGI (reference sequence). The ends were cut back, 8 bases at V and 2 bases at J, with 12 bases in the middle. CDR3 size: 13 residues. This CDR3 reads CASGTGQNYGYTF. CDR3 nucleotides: TGTGCCAGCGGGACGGGTCAGAACTATGGCTACACCTTC.

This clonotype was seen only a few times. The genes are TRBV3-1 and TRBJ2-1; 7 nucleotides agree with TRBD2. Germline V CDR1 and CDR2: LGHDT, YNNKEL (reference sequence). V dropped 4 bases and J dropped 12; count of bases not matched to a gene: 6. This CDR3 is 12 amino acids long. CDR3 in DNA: TGTGCCAGCAGCCTGGGGCTAGCGGCGCAGTTCTTC. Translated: CASSLGLAAQFF.

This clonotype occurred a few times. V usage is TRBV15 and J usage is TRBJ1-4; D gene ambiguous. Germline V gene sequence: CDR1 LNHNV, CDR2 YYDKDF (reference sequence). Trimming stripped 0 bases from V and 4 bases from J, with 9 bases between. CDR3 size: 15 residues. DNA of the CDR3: TGTGCCACCAGCAGAGATCGGGGATATAATGAAAAACTGTTTTTT. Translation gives CATSRDRGYNEKLFF.

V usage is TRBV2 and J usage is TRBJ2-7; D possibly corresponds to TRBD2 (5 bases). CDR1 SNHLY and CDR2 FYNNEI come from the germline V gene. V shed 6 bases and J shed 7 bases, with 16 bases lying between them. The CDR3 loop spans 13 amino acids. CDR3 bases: TGTGCCAGCAGCCCCGCGATCGGCGGGGAGCAGTACTTC. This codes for CASSPAIGGEQYF. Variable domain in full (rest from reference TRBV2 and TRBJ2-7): EPEVTQTPSHQVTQMGQEVILRCVPISNHLYFYWYRQILGQKVEFLVSFYNNEISEKSEIFDDQFSVERPDGSNFTLKIRSTKLEDSAMYFCASSPAIGGEQYFGPGTRLTVT.

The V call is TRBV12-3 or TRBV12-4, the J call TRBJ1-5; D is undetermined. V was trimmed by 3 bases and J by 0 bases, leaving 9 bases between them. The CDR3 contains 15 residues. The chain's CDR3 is CASSFRGVSNQPQHF. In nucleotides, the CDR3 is TGTGCCAGCAGTTTCCGGGGTGTTAGCAATCAGCCCCAGCATTTT.

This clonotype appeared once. The CDR3 loop is CASSLGPLGGAKNIQYF. The CDR3 DNA is TGTGCCAGCAGCTTAGGCCCCCTTGGGGGCGCCAAAAACATTCAGTACTTC. The chain has TRBV7-2 and TRBJ2-4, with D perhaps TRBD1 (6 bases). Per germline, CDR1 SGHTA and CDR2 FQGNSA. V gave up 1 base and J gave up 1 base, with 14 bases separating them. The CDR3 has 17 amino acids.

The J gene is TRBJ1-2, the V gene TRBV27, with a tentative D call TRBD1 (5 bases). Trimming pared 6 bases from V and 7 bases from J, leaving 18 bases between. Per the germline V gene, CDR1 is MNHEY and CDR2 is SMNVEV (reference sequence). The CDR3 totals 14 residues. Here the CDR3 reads CASSPQGGGGGYTF. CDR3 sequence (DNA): TGTGCCAGCAGCCCCCAGGGAGGCGGGGGTGGCTACACCTTC.

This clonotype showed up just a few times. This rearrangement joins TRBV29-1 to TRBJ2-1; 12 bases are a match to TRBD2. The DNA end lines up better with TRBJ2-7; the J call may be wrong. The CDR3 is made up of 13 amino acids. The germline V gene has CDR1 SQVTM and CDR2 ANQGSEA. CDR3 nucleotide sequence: TGCCTAGCGGGGGGGCCTTTCTACAATGAGCAGTACTTC. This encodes CLAGGPFYNEQYF.

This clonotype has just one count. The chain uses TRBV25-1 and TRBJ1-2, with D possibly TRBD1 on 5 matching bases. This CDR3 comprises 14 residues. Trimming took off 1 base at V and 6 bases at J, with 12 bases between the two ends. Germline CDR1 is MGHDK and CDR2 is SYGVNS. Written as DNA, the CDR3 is TGTGCCAGCAGTGAATTAGGGGCAGGGCATGGCTACACCTTC. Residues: CASSELGAGHGYTF.

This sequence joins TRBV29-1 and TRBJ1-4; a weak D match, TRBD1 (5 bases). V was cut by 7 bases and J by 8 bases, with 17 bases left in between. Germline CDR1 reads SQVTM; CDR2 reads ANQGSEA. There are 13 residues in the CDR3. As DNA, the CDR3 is TGCAGCGCCGCTTGGGGCCCGGGGGAAAAACTGTTTTTT. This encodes CSAAWGPGEKLFF.

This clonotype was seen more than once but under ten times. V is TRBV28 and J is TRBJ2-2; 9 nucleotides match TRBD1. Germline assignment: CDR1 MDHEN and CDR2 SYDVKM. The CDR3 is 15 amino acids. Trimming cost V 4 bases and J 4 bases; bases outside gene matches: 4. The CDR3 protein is CASSSGTGSTGELFF. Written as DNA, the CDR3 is TGTGCCAGCAGTTCCGGGACAGGGTCCACCGGGGAGCTGTTTTTT.

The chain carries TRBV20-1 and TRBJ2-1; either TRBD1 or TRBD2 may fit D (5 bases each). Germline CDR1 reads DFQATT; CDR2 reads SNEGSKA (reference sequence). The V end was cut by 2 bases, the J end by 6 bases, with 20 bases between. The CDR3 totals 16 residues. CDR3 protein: CSARSPGTPRPNEQFF. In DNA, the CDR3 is TGCAGTGCTAGAAGTCCCGGGACCCCTAGGCCCAATGAGCAGTTCTTC.

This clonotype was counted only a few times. The CDR3 is CASSEGQPGSPLHF. The CDR3, as DNA: TGTGCCAGCAGCGAGGGTCAACCGGGCTCACCCCTCCACTTT. The chain employs TRBV9 and TRBJ1-6; D unresolved. V was pared by 3 bases and J by 10 bases, with 14 bases between. The CDR3 contains 14 residues. Per the germline V gene, CDR1 is SGDLS and CDR2 is YYNGEE.

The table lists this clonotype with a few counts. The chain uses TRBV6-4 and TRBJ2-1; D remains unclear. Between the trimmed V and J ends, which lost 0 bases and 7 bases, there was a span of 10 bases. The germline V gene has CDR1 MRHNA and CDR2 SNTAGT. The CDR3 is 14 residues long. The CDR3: CASSDSGQLNEQFF. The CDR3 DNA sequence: TGTGCCAGCAGTGACTCAGGGCAGCTAAATGAGCAGTTCTTC.